This T cell receptor (beta chain) was sequenced in a study of CD8 T cells in Susac syndrome. RNA was extracted with the RNeasy kit, and a quantity of roughly 0.5 to 1 ug was reverse transcribed using random hexamers. TCRdb itself ran the immunoSEQ multiplex PCR reads through MiXCR, one entry per CDR3 protein. The table has approximately 130,000 distinct CDR3 sequences, around nine tenths seen once. From germline, CDR1 is MNHEY and CDR2 SVGAGI. V dropped 2 bases and J dropped 10 bases, with 12 bases sitting between them. The CDR3 spans 13 residues. The clonotype comes from a human donor with multiple sclerosis. This chain joins TRBV6-5 and TRBJ2-1; D not certain. The specimen was CD8+ T cells from PBMCs. Here the CDR3 DNA reads TGTGCCAGCAGTTACATTGAGGCGAGGGAGCAGTTCTTC. It is translated as CASSYIEAREQFF.